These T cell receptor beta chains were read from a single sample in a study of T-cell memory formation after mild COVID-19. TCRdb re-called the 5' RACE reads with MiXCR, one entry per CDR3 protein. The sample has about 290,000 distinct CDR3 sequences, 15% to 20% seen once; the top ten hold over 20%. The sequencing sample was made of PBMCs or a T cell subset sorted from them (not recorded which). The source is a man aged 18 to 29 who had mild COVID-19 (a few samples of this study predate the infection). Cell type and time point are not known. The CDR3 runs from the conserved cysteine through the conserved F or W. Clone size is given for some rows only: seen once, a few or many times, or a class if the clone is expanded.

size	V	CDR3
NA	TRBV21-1	CASSRGGPRPQYF
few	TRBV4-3	CASSQGMIWKGTDTQYF
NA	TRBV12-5	CASGLGVAADTQYF
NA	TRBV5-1	CASRGQGASYEQYF
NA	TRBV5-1	CASTIGRAASNEQFF
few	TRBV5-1	CASSLISGGLSDTQYF
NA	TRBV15	CATIKFRNGNTIYF
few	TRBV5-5	CASSPRQGPSEKLFF
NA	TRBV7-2	CASSPFYGPLHF
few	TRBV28	CASSPGVGGGYSPLHF
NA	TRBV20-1	CSASTGDPLSGNTIYF
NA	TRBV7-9	CASSPGTGGTFHEPQHF
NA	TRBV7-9	CASSRRVDTQYF
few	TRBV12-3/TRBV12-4	CASSLPDPNEKLFF
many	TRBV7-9	CASSPKDPTYNEQFF
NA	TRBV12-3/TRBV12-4	CASSRPGDLISYAGNTIYF
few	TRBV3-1	CASSQEPRGRETQYF
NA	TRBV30	CAWAPDRGNEQFF
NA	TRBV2	CASLYAGDEQFF
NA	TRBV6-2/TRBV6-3	CASCLAPAGELFF
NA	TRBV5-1	CASSLGLGHSYEQYF
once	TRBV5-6	CASSRRRGGRTEAFF
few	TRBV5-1	CASSTGHTTETQYF
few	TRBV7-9	CASSLARAGTGPLNTEAFF
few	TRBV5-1	CASSVGLAGAPREETQYF
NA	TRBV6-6	CASTLESSYEQYF
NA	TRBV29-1	CSVDRGHQPQHF
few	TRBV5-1	CASSSDVSDYGYTF
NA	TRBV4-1	CASSQDSAPRADTQYF
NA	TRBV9	CASSVVTNYNEQFF